The sequence of this T cell receptor beta chain was determined in a study of spatial heterogeneity in lung cancer. At the level of the study: An average of more than ten raw reads was observed per unique TCR and UMI combination.

Germline V gene sequence: CDR1 SQVTM, CDR2 ANQGSEA. The CDR3 contains 14 residues. Trimming stripped 4 bases from V and 1 base from J, with 13 bases between. This clonotype was detected many times. TCRdb independently ran MiXCR on the 5' RACE reads; one entry per CDR3 protein. Among tens of thousands of distinct CDR3 sequences listed, approximately 6.8% were seen once. This sample's time point: sample taken at primary tumor resection. The donors, around 72 patients with untreated early-stage non-small cell lung cancer, provided the samples. Sequencing covered unsorted whole RNA taken from tumor, nontumor lung or frozen PBMC.

Sequenced material: PBMCs, taken at surgery. The rearrangement links TRBV29-1 to TRBJ2-5; D is undetermined. This TCR was sampled from a female donor with early-stage non-small cell lung cancer. The CDR3 reads CSVAPGQAQETQYF. The CDR3 DNA is TGCAGCGTTGCCCCCGGCCAAGCCCAAGAGACCCAGTACTTC.